The next 21 T cell receptor beta chains were all read from a single sample in a study of T cells after yellow fever vaccination. MiXCR, run by TCRdb on the 5' RACE reads, gives a single entry per CDR3 protein. The sample holds about 130,000 distinct CDR3 sequences, around 9.8% seen once. Sequenced here: CD8+ T cells sorted from PBMCs, sampled on the day of the yellow fever booster vaccination. Receptor source: a man between 18 and 29 years old who received the YFV17D yellow fever vaccine.

The gene calls are TRBV7-2 and TRBJ2-2, with 8 bases aligning to TRBD2. Losses at the gene ends were 0 bases for V and 7 bases for J; bases not matched to a gene: 4. This CDR3 has 15 residues. Germline assignment: CDR1 SGHTA and CDR2 FQGNSA. CDR3 bases: TGTGCCAGCAGCTTAGCGGGACTAGGGGGCGGGGAGCTGTTTTTT. Its protein product is CASSLAGLGGGELFF.

The CDR3, as DNA: TGTGCCAGCAGCCAAGATGTACTGCAAGCGGGGTGGTACGAGCAGTACTTC. The encoded protein is CASSQDVLQAGWYEQYF. The chain recombines TRBV4-2 with TRBJ2-7; 7 bases map to TRBD2. Germline loops: CDR1 LGHNA, CDR2 YNFKEQ. With 0 bases clipped from V and 4 bases from J, the junction kept 12 bases outside the gene matches. The CDR3 length is 17 residues.

This clonotype has at least ten counts. V gene TRBV5-6 combines with J gene TRBJ2-7; a possible D gene is TRBD2 (5 bases). CDR1 is SGHDT and CDR2 is YYEEEE in the germline V gene. Trimming took 4 bases from V and 3 from J, leaving 8 bases between them. There are 12 residues in the CDR3. CDR3 coding DNA: TGTGCCAGCAGCATAGGAGGCTACGAGCAGTACTTC. Translation gives CASSIGGYEQYF.

The V gene is TRBV12-3 or TRBV12-4, the J gene TRBJ2-2, with TRBD2 matching over 9 bases. Trimming removed 5 bases from V and 4 bases from J; junction bases left unmatched: 8. This CDR3 spans 16 amino acids. The CDR3 protein is CASSPRWRGGTGELFF. The DNA of the CDR3 is TGTGCCAGCAGTCCCCGCTGGCGGGGGGGCACCGGGGAGCTGTTTTTT.

The V gene is TRBV6-2 or TRBV6-3, the J gene TRBJ2-5; D may be TRBD1 (7 bases). The germline CDR1 and CDR2 sequences are MNHEY and SVGEGT. The CDR3 is made up of 14 amino acids. Trimming left V 2 bases short and J 4 bases short, with 11 bases between. CDR3 nucleotides: TGTGCCAGCAGTTACCGACAGGGAGGAGAGACCCAGTACTTC. As protein: CASSYRQGGETQYF.

This clonotype was recorded a few times. The chain employs TRBV5-1 and TRBJ1-2, with TRBD1 matching over 7 bases. The CDR3 is 15 residues long. The germline gives CDR1 SGHRS, CDR2 YFSETQ. V shed 0 bases and J 6 bases; nucleotides not matched to a gene: 8. The CDR3 sequence is CASSLERQGVHGYTF. CDR3 DNA sequence: TGCGCCAGCAGCTTGGAGCGACAGGGAGTTCATGGCTACACCTTC.

The genes are TRBV4-1 and TRBJ2-5; D is ambiguous. Germline values: CDR1 MGHRA, CDR2 YSYEKL. Deletions cut 0 bases from V and 5 bases from J, with 13 bases between. The CDR3 loop spans 15 amino acids. CDR3 DNA sequence: TGCGCCAGCAGCCAAGATAATGACGGTGGGGAGACCCAGTACTTC. Its protein product is CASSQDNDGGETQYF.

This sequence joins TRBV3-1 and TRBJ2-5; D may correspond to TRBD1 or TRBD2 (5 bases each). Trimming took 7 bases from V and 1 from J, leaving 19 bases between them. The germline V gene encodes CDR1 LGHDT and CDR2 YNNKEL (reference sequence). The length of the CDR3 is 16 residues. In nucleotides, the CDR3 is TGTGCCAGCACCCCTGAATTGGGGGACGTCCAAGAGACCCAGTACTTC. Translation gives CASTPELGDVQETQYF.

The gene calls are TRBV3-1 and TRBJ2-6, with D hard to call. V was shortened by 0 bases and J by 0 bases, with 9 bases between the two germline ends. Germline CDR1 and CDR2: LGHDT and YNNKEL (reference sequence). This CDR3 has 17 amino acids. The CDR3 sequence is CASSQEADVSGANVLTF. The CDR3 region has the DNA TGTGCCAGCAGCCAAGAGGCCGATGTCTCTGGGGCCAACGTCCTGACTTTC. The whole variable domain, remainder taken from reference TRBV3-1 and TRBJ2-6, is DTAVSQTPKYLVTQMGNDKSIKCEQNLGHDTMYWYKQDSKKFLKIMFSYNNKELIINETVPNRFSPKSPDKAHLNLHINSLELGDSAVYFCASSQEADVSGANVLTFGAGSRLTVL.

The rearrangement links TRBV20-1 to TRBJ2-7; TRBD1 is a possible D gene (5 bases). From germline, CDR1 is DFQATT and CDR2 SNEGSKA (reference sequence). The length of the CDR3 is 13 residues. The V and J ends lost 2 bases and 3 bases respectively, with 11 bases between them. The CDR3 sequence: CSARPPDNYEQYF. In DNA, the CDR3 is TGCAGTGCTAGACCCCCGGACAACTACGAGCAGTACTTC.

V gene TRBV18 combines with J gene TRBJ1-2; D is unclear. V was shortened by 6 bases and J by 7 bases, with 12 bases between the two germline ends. The CDR3 extends over 12 amino acids. Germline V gene sequence: CDR1 KGHSH, CDR2 LQKENI. CDR3 in amino acids: CASSGTTGGYTF. The CDR3 DNA reads as TGTGCCAGCTCCGGAACGACCGGTGGCTACACCTTC.

This clonotype was counted a few times. V and J are TRBV6-5 and TRBJ1-4; 8 bases agree with TRBD1. The junction had 4 bases not matched to a gene; V was cut back by 6 bases and J by 7 bases. The CDR3 spans 13 residues. Germline CDR1 and CDR2: MNHEY and SVGAGI. The CDR3 DNA reads as TGTGCCAGCAGCCAGGGGGCCGGTGAAAAACTGTTTTTT. Translating gives CASSQGAGEKLFF.

The gene calls are TRBV4-2 and TRBJ2-1; perhaps TRBD1 as D (8 bases). Trimming removed 0 bases at V and 4 bases at J, with 16 bases between. CDR1 is LGHNA and CDR2 is YNFKEQ in the germline V gene. The CDR3 extends over 17 amino acids. The DNA for the CDR3 is TGTGCCAGCAGCCAAGAGGGGGGGAGGGACAGGTACAATGAGCAGTTCTTC. This translates into CASSQEGGRDRYNEQFF.

This clonotype has only a few counts. The genes are TRBV7-9 and TRBJ2-2; TRBD2 is a possible D gene (6 bases). V shed 3 bases and J shed 4 bases, with 15 bases lying between them. Germline loops: CDR1 SEHNR, CDR2 FQNEAQ (reference sequence). The CDR3 is 16 residues long. The CDR3 loop is CASSFLSGPVTGELFF. The CDR3 bases are TGTGCCAGCAGCTTTCTAAGCGGGCCCGTCACCGGGGAGCTGTTTTTT.

The rearrangement uses TRBV9 and TRBJ2-4; D unclear. The V gene lost 0 bases and the J gene lost 0 bases, with 4 bases spanning the gap. The CDR3 contains 14 residues. Germline V gives CDR1 SGDLS, CDR2 YYNGEE. This chain's CDR3 is CASSVGVAKNIQYF. CDR3 sequence (DNA): TGTGCCAGCAGCGTAGGGGTAGCCAAAAACATTCAGTACTTC.

The chain recombines TRBV9 with TRBJ2-7; 8 bases align to TRBD1. The CDR3 covers 17 residues. With 3 bases clipped from V and 3 bases from J, the junction kept 14 bases outside the gene matches. The germline V gene encodes CDR1 SGDLS and CDR2 YYNGEE. For the CDR3, the DNA is TGTGCCAGCAGCGAGACCCCCCAGGGGGCGCGGGGCTACGAGCAGTACTTC. Amino acid sequence: CASSETPQGARGYEQYF.

The rearrangement uses TRBV4-3 and TRBJ2-1, with a tentative D call TRBD1 (5 bases). Trimming took 0 bases from V and 9 from J, leaving 18 bases between them. CDR3 length: 16 residues. Germline V lookup: CDR1 LGHNA, CDR2 YSLEER. The CDR3 spells CASSQDSQDPRVEQFF. CDR3 nucleotide sequence: TGCGCCAGCAGCCAAGATAGCCAGGACCCCAGGGTTGAGCAGTTCTTC.

The chain recombines TRBV29-1 with TRBJ1-3; no definite D call. Germline loops: CDR1 SQVTM, CDR2 ANQGSEA. This CDR3 spans 13 amino acids. Trimming cost V 4 bases and J 5 bases, with 12 bases left between them. The DNA of the CDR3 is TGCAGCGTTGTGTCGACAAGAAGAAACACCATATATTTT. Amino acid sequence: CSVVSTRRNTIYF. The whole variable domain, filled in from reference TRBV29-1 and TRBJ1-3, reads SAVISQKPSRDICQRGTSLTIQCQVDSQVTMMFWYRQQPGQSLTLIATANQGSEATYESGFVIDKFPISRPNLTFSTLTVSNMSPEDSSIYLCSVVSTRRNTIYFGEGSWLTVV.

The chain couples TRBV9 to TRBJ2-5, with 7 nucleotides matching TRBD2. After removal of 4 bases from V and 5 bases from J, the junction contained 8 bases not matched to a gene. Germline CDR1 and CDR2: SGDLS and YYNGEE. The CDR3 sequence is 14 residues long. The CDR3 here is CASSPWGGSETQYF. CDR3 sequence (DNA): TGTGCCAGCAGCCCCTGGGGGGGGAGCGAGACCCAGTACTTC.

V gene TRBV3-1 combines with J gene TRBJ2-3; D remains ambiguous. Germline-derived CDR1 and CDR2 are LGHDT and YNNKEL (reference sequence). V was trimmed by 2 bases and J by 5 bases, leaving 14 bases between them. This CDR3 spans 15 amino acids. The CDR3 region is CASSQNRPRIDTQYF. The CDR3 DNA sequence: TGTGCCAGCAGCCAAAACCGGCCAAGGATAGATACGCAGTATTTT.

The CDR3, as DNA: TGTGCCAGCAGCACGGTCTATGAGCAGTTCTTC. Encoded protein: CASSTVYEQFF. V gene TRBV11-1 combines with J gene TRBJ2-1; D unresolved. Germline CDR1 SGHAT, CDR2 FQDESV (reference sequence). Deletions cut 5 bases from V and 8 bases from J, with 7 bases between. There are 11 residues in the CDR3. The complete variable domain, with remaining parts taken from reference TRBV11-1 and TRBJ2-1, reads EAEVAQSPRYKITEKSQAVAFWCDPISGHATLYWYRQILGQGPELLVQFQDESVVDDSQLPKDRFSAERLKGVDSTLKIQPAELGDSAMYLCASSTVYEQFFGPGTRLTVL.